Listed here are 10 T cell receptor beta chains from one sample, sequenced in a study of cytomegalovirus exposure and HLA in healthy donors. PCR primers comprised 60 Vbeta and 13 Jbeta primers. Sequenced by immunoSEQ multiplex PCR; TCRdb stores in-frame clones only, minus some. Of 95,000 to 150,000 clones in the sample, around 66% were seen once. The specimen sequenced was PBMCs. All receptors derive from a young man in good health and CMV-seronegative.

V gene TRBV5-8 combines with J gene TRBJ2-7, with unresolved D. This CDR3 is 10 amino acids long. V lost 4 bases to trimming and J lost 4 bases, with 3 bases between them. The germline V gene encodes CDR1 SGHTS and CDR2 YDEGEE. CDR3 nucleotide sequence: TGTGCCAGCAGCCAGTACGAGCAGTACTTC. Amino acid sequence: CASSQYEQYF.

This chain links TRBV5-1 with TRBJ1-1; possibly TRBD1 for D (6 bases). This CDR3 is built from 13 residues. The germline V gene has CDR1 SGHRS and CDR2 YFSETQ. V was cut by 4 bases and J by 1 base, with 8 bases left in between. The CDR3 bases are TGCGCCAGCAGCAGACAGGCGAACACTGAAGCTTTCTTT. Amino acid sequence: CASSRQANTEAFF.

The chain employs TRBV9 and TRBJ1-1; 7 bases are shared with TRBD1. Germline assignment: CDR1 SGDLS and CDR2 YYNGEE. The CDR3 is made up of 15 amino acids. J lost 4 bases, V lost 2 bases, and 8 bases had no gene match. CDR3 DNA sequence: TGTGCCAGCAGCGTGGAGGGGGCTCGAGGCACTGAAGCTTTCTTT. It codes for CASSVEGARGTEAFF.

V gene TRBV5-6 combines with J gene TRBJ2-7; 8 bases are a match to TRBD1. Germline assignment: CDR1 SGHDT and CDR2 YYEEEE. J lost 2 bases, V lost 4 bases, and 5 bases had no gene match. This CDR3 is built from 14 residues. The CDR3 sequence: CASSPGQGPYEQYF. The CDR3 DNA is TGTGCCAGCAGCCCCGGACAGGGACCCTACGAGCAGTACTTC.

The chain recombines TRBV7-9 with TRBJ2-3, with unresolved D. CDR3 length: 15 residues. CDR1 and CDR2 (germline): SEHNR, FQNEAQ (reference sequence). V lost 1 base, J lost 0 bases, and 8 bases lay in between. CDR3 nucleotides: TGTGCCAGCAGCTTAGGGGCGCCAAGCACAGATACGCAGTATTTT. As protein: CASSLGAPSTDTQYF.

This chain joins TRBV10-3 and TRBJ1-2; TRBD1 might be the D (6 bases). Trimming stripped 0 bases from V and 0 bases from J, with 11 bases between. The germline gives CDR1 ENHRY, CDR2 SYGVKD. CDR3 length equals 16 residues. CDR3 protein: CAISESWTVSNYGYTF. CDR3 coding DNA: TGTGCCATCAGTGAGTCCTGGACAGTTTCTAACTATGGCTACACCTTC.

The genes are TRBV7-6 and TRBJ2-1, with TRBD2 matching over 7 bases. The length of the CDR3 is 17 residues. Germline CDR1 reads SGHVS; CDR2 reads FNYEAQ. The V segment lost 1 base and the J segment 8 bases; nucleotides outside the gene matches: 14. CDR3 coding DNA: TGTGCCAGCAGCTTAGTGGGAGGGAGGGCCTCTGGGGATGAGCAGTTCTTC. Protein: CASSLVGGRASGDEQFF.

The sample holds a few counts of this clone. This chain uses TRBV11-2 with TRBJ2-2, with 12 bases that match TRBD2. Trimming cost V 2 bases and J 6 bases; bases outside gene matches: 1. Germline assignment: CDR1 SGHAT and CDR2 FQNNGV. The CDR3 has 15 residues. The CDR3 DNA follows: TGTGCCAGCAGCTTACTAGCGGGAGGGCCCGGGGAGCTGTTTTTT. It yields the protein CASSLLAGGPGELFF.

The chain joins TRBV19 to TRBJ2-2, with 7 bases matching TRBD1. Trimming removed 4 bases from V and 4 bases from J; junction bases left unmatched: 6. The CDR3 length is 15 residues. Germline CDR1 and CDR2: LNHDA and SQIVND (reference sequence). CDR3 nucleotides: TGTGCCAGTAGTAGGGACAGACTCCCCACCGGGGAGCTGTTTTTT. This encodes CASSRDRLPTGELFF.

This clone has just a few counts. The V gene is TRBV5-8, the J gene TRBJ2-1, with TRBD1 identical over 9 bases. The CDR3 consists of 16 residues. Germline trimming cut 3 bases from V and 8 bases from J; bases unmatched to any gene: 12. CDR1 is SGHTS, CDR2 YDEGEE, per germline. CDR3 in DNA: TGTGCCAGCAGCTGGCTCCGGGACAGGGACCCCCATGAGCAGTTCTTC. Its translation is CASSWLRDRDPHEQFF.